What follows are 30 T cell receptor beta chains derived from one specimen sequenced in a study of blood T cell repertoires in COVID-19. Libraries were prepared by immunoSEQ multiplex PCR; TCRdb keeps only in-frame clonotypes and omits some of them. This sample has some 160,000 clones, with around four fifths found just once. Sequenced material: peripheral blood. All receptors derive from a woman aged 70-85 years who had recovered from COVID-19.

The chain has TRBV3-1 (or the pseudogene TRBV3-2) and TRBJ1-2; no clear D gene. Trimming removed 4 bases from V and 3 bases from J, with 12 bases in between. This CDR3 is built from 14 residues. Germline CDR1 is LGHDT and CDR2 is YNNKEL (reference sequence). The CDR3 loop is CASSPQWGDYGYTF. The DNA for the CDR3 is TGTGCCAGCAGCCCCCAGTGGGGAGACTATGGCTACACCTTC.

This clone was recorded once. The junction does not match germline at one end; this may be a read error. In the same sample, other DNA sequences code for this CDR3. The chain joins TRBV30 to TRBJ2-6; D is unclear. The CDR3 is 11 amino acids. The V gene's germline CDR1 is GTSNPN and CDR2 SVGIG (reference sequence). The CDR3: CAWSGENVLTF. The CDR3, as DNA: TGTGCTTGGAGTGGCGAAAACGTCCTGACTTTC.

The rearrangement links TRBV5-4 to TRBJ1-1; TRBD1 aligns across 10 bases. Germline V gene data show CDR1 as SGHNT and CDR2 as YYREEE (reference sequence). The CDR3 totals 15 residues. Trimming took 4 bases from V and 5 from J; bases not matched to a gene: 8. The CDR3 bases are TGTGCCAGCAGCCCCAAGGGACAGGGGAGGACTGAAGCTTTCTTT. Translating gives CASSPKGQGRTEAFF. The entire variable domain, with the rest obtained from reference TRBV5-4 and TRBJ1-1, is as follows: ETGVTQSPTHLIKTRGQQVTLRCSSQSGHNTVSWYQQALGQGPQFIFQYYREEENGRGNFPPRFSGLQFPNYSSELNVNALELDDSALYLCASSPKGQGRTEAFFGQGTRLTVV.

This clone came up a few times. The J gene is TRBJ2-7, the V gene TRBV4-3; D is uncertain. V shed 0 bases and J shed 6 bases, with 12 bases lying between them. The germline gives CDR1 LGHNA, CDR2 YSLEER. This CDR3 has 14 residues. CDR3 nucleotide sequence: TGCGCCAGCAGCCAAGATCCTCTGGGCCGCGAGCAGTACTTC. It is translated as CASSQDPLGREQYF.

The genes are TRBV7-3 and TRBJ2-3, with TRBD2 identical over 8 bases. The length of the CDR3 is 17 residues. The V gene's germline CDR1 is SGHTA and CDR2 FQGTGA. J lost 1 base, V lost 5 bases, and 11 bases had no gene match. The CDR3 here is CASSLSGGPGGTDTQYF. For the CDR3, the DNA is TGTGCCAGCAGCCTCTCGGGAGGGCCAGGGGGCACAGATACGCAGTATTTT.

The V call is TRBV3-1 (or the pseudogene TRBV3-2), the J call TRBJ2-1; D is unclear. The germline V and J ends were trimmed by 1 base and 4 bases, with 5 bases remaining between them. Germline V lookup: CDR1 LGHDT, CDR2 YNNKEL (reference sequence). CDR3 size: 13 residues. The CDR3 protein is CASSQGRYNEQFF. DNA for the CDR3: TGTGCCAGCAGCCAAGGCAGATACAATGAGCAGTTCTTC.

The J gene is TRBJ2-7, the V gene TRBV11-2, with TRBD1 matching over 8 bases. The ends lost 5 bases at V and 4 bases at J; junction bases unmatched: 7. The CDR3 runs to 14 residues. The germline V gene has CDR1 SGHAT and CDR2 FQNNGV. The CDR3 bases are TGTGCCAGCAGCCGACAGGGGTTGGGGTACGAGCAGTACTTC. Residues: CASSRQGLGYEQYF.

V usage is TRBV10-3 and J usage is TRBJ2-3; 12 bases align to TRBD2. The germline CDR1 and CDR2 sequences are ENHRY and SYGVKD. After removal of 10 bases from V and 3 bases from J, the junction contained 8 bases not matched to a gene. The CDR3 covers 15 residues. The CDR3 bases are TGTGCCACCCGGTCCGGGACTAGCGGGACAGATACGCAGTATTTT. This sequence encodes CATRSGTSGTDTQYF.

This clone was detected once. The V gene is TRBV6-5, the J gene TRBJ1-2, with D possibly being TRBD1 (6 bases). CDR1 is MNHEY, CDR2 SVGAGI, per germline. The CDR3 loop spans 13 amino acids. Trimming took 5 bases from V and 0 from J, leaving 7 bases between them. The CDR3: CASSRDTNYGYTF. DNA for the CDR3: TGTGCCAGCAGTAGGGACACTAACTATGGCTACACCTTC.

This rearrangement joins TRBV7-9 to TRBJ2-3, with D possibly being TRBD2 (6 bases). The CDR3 spans 16 residues. Trimming stripped 5 bases from V and 1 base from J, with 16 bases between. CDR1 is SEHNR and CDR2 is FQNEAQ in the germline V gene (reference sequence). This chain's CDR3 is CASSPSRLDGTDTQYF. The CDR3 bases are TGTGCCAGCAGCCCCTCCCGACTAGATGGCACAGATACGCAGTATTTT.

This clone was observed a few times. The chain uses TRBV5-4 and TRBJ1-2; weak D call: TRBD1 (6 bases). Per germline, CDR1 SGHNT and CDR2 YYREEE (reference sequence). The CDR3 spans 16 residues. Deletions cut 5 bases from V and 4 bases from J, with 21 bases between. The CDR3 DNA reads TGTGCCAGCAGTCTAGAGCCGATGGGGGGGCGCTATGGCTACACCTTC. Its translation: CASSLEPMGGRYGYTF. Supplemented by reference TRBV5-4 and TRBJ1-2, the full variable domain reads ETGVTQSPTHLIKTRGQQVTLRCSSQSGHNTVSWYQQALGQGPQFIFQYYREEENGRGNFPPRFSGLQFPNYSSELNVNALELDDSALYLCASSLEPMGGRYGYTFGSGTRLTVV.

This clone has a single count. The chain uses TRBV5-1 and TRBJ2-5; 12 bases align to TRBD2. The CDR3 runs 15 residues. The V and J ends lost 3 bases and 1 base, in that order; junction bases with no gene match: 1. Germline CDR1 SGHRS, CDR2 YFSETQ. The CDR3 here is CASSWGLAGQETQYF. The CDR3 nucleotides read TGCGCCAGCAGCTGGGGACTAGCGGGCCAAGAGACCCAGTACTTC.

The sample holds a few counts of this clone. The chain is built from TRBV28 and TRBJ1-1; D is ambiguous. Trimming stripped 6 bases from V and 10 bases from J, with 12 bases between. The CDR3 runs 11 residues. Germline V gene lookup returns CDR1 MDHEN and CDR2 SYDVKM. This CDR3 is CASSLAGRAFF. As DNA, the CDR3 is TGTGCCAGCAGCTTGGCGGGGAGAGCTTTCTTT.

V usage is TRBV6-5 and J usage is TRBJ1-1; D is possibly TRBD1 (5 bases). The CDR3 is 13 amino acids. CDR1 and CDR2 (germline): MNHEY, SVGAGI. The CDR3 DNA follows: TGTGGCGCGGGGCGTGGGGTCCGGACTGAAGCTTTCTTT. Translation: CGAGRGVRTEAFF.

J is TRBJ2-2 and V is TRBV7-9; the D gene is possibly TRBD2 (6 bases). Trimming removed 5 bases from V and 5 bases from J, with 12 bases in between. Per the germline V gene, CDR1 is SEHNR and CDR2 is FQNEAQ (reference sequence). The CDR3 has 14 amino acids. CDR3 residues: CASSKRRETGELFF. In nucleotides, the CDR3 is TGTGCCAGCAGCAAAAGGAGGGAGACCGGGGAGCTGTTTTTT.

The rearrangement links TRBV5-4 to TRBJ2-5; D might be TRBD1 (6 bases). Per the germline V gene, CDR1 is SGHNT and CDR2 is YYREEE (reference sequence). V was trimmed by 4 bases and J by 5 bases, leaving 12 bases between them. CDR3 length: 13 residues. The DNA for the CDR3 is TGTGCCAGCAGCCCAACAGGGTCGGAGACCCAGTACTTC. Translated, it gives CASSPTGSETQYF.

V and J are TRBV10-2 and TRBJ2-4; TRBD1 agrees at 7 bases. This CDR3 is built from 13 residues. V gave up 7 bases and J gave up 6 bases; unmatched junction bases: 6. The germline V gene encodes CDR1 WSHSY and CDR2 SAAADI. As DNA, the CDR3 is TGCGCCAGCACTCCCAACAGGGGAAACATTCAGTACTTC. This gives the protein CASTPNRGNIQYF.

The genes are TRBV4-1 and TRBJ2-1, with D perhaps matching TRBD1 (8 bases). The CDR3 sequence is 18 residues long. Trimming stripped 3 bases from V and 2 bases from J, with 20 bases between. Germline CDR1 reads MGHRA; CDR2 reads YSYEKL. The CDR3 sequence: CASSHGQGAGGPYNEQFF. As DNA, the CDR3 is TGCGCCAGCAGCCACGGGCAGGGGGCCGGGGGGCCCTACAATGAGCAGTTCTTC.

The chain is built from TRBV11-2 and TRBJ1-2; 8 nucleotides match TRBD1. From germline, CDR1 is SGHAT and CDR2 FQNNGV. With V trimmed by 1 base and J by 5 bases, 12 bases remained unmatched. The CDR3 has 17 residues. This CDR3 is CASSLVVGGRTGYGYTF. The CDR3 nucleotides are TGTGCCAGCAGCTTAGTTGTGGGGGGCCGGACAGGGTATGGCTACACCTTC. The full variable domain, with the rest looked up from reference TRBV11-2 and TRBJ1-2, is EAGVAQSPRYKIIEKRQSVAFWCNPISGHATLYWYQQILGQGPKLLIQFQNNGVVDDSQLPKDRFSAERLKGVDSTLKIQPAKLEDSAVYLCASSLVVGGRTGYGYTFGSGTRLTVV.

This clone was picked up one time. V and J are TRBV28 and TRBJ1-2, with a tentative D call TRBD1 (5 bases). The ends were cut back, 7 bases at V and 6 bases at J, with 12 bases in the middle. The CDR3 spans 12 residues. In germline, CDR1 is MDHEN, CDR2 SYDVKM. Written as DNA, the CDR3 is TGTGCCAGCACCGGGGGATGGGATGGCTACACCTTC. This translates into CASTGGWDGYTF.

The chain is built from TRBV4-2 and TRBJ1-1; perhaps TRBD1 as D (6 bases). V gave up 0 bases and J gave up 0 bases, with 14 bases separating them. Germline V gives CDR1 LGHNA, CDR2 YNFKEQ. The CDR3 is 17 amino acids. This CDR3 is CASSQEGAGTMNTEAFF. In DNA form, the CDR3 reads TGTGCCAGCAGCCAAGAGGGGGCAGGGACGATGAACACTGAAGCTTTCTTT.

This clone came up once. This chain connects TRBV18 to TRBJ1-5; tentative D call: TRBD1 (6 bases). CDR1 and CDR2 (germline): KGHSH, LQKENI. The CDR3 length is 15 residues. The ends were cut back, 6 bases at V and 3 bases at J, with 15 bases in the middle. CDR3 loop: CASSSVGQNNQPQHF. The CDR3 DNA is TGTGCCAGCTCGTCCGTCGGACAGAACAATCAGCCCCAGCATTTT.

The rearrangement uses TRBV7-2 and TRBJ2-5, with a weak D call TRBD1 (6 bases). The V end lost 5 bases, the J end lost 1 base, and 11 bases lay between the germline ends. Germline V gene sequence: CDR1 SGHTA, CDR2 FQGNSA. The CDR3 sequence is 14 residues long. CDR3 in amino acids: CASSRGQLQETQYF. The CDR3 coding sequence is TGTGCCAGCAGCCGCGGACAGCTCCAAGAGACCCAGTACTTC.

The chain employs TRBV15 and TRBJ2-7, with D possibly matching TRBD2 (5 bases). The CDR3 is made up of 12 amino acids. Germline CDR1 LNHNV, CDR2 YYDKDF (reference sequence). The germline V and J ends were trimmed by 0 bases and 7 bases, with 7 bases remaining between them. The CDR3 loop reads CATSRDSGEQYF. The CDR3 DNA follows: TGTGCCACCAGCAGAGATTCGGGGGAGCAGTACTTC. The whole variable domain, filled in from reference TRBV15 and TRBJ2-7, reads DAMVIQNPRYQVTQFGKPVTLSCSQTLNHNVMYWYQQKSSQAPKLLFHYYDKDFNNEADTPDNFQSRRPNTSFCFLDIRSPGLGDTAMYLCATSRDSGEQYFGPGTRLTVT.

A few counts support this clone. J is TRBJ1-4 and V is TRBV2; D is perhaps TRBD1 (5 bases). The germline V gene encodes CDR1 SNHLY and CDR2 FYNNEI. V was shortened by 11 bases and J by 7 bases, with 17 bases between the two germline ends. The CDR3 covers 13 residues. The CDR3 DNA reads as TGTGCCGTCGGGGGATCCGCCCCTGAAAAACTGTTTTTT. Translating it yields CAVGGSAPEKLFF.

The CDR3 region is CASNSDRVGQPQHF. DNA of the CDR3: TGTGCCAGCAACAGCGACAGGGTCGGACAGCCCCAGCATTTT. The chain couples TRBV7-8 to TRBJ1-5, with 7 bases lining up with TRBD1. V dropped 7 bases and J dropped 7; count of bases not matched to a gene: 10. Germline V gene lookup returns CDR1 SGHVS and CDR2 FQNEAQ. CDR3 length equals 14 residues.

V usage is TRBV9 and J usage is TRBJ1-3; D possibly corresponds to TRBD1 (6 bases). Between the trimmed V and J ends, which lost 5 bases and 0 bases, there was a span of 12 bases. CDR1 is SGDLS, CDR2 YYNGEE, per germline. The CDR3 extends over 15 amino acids. The CDR3 loop reads CASRPTGNSGNTIYF. The CDR3 DNA sequence: TGTGCCAGCAGACCGACAGGTAACTCTGGAAACACCATATATTTT.

This clone showed up just once. The genes are TRBV5-1 and TRBJ1-5, with D unresolved. V was clipped by 0 bases and J by 0 bases, with 4 bases between them. Germline lookup yields CDR1 SGHRS and CDR2 YFSETQ. The CDR3 is 14 residues long. The CDR3 reads CASSLGPSNQPQHF. The CDR3 DNA is TGCGCCAGCAGCTTGGGGCCTAGCAATCAGCCCCAGCATTTT. The full variable domain, completed using reference TRBV5-1 and TRBJ1-5, is KAGVTQTPRYLIKTRGQQVTLSCSPISGHRSVSWYQQTPGQGLQFLFEYFSETQRNKGNFPGRFSGRQFSNSRSEMNVSTLELGDSALYLCASSLGPSNQPQHFGDGTRLSIL.

This clone was recorded only once. The rearrangement joins TRBV30 to TRBJ1-6; TRBD1 matches at 7 bases. CDR3 size: 13 residues. CDR1 GTSNPN and CDR2 SVGIG come from the germline V gene (reference sequence). V trimming: 8 bases; J trimming: 8 bases; junction bases outside the gene matches: 9. In DNA, the CDR3 is TGTGCCGGGCGCGACAGGGTTGATTCACCCCTCCACTTT. The encoded protein is CAGRDRVDSPLHF.

The chain combines TRBV27 with TRBJ2-1, with a weak D call TRBD2 (5 bases). CDR3 size: 14 residues. CDR1 and CDR2 (germline): MNHEY, SMNVEV (reference sequence). The V end lost 2 bases, the J end lost 6 bases, and 11 bases lay between the germline ends. The CDR3: CASSLGLAGNEQFF. The CDR3 bases are TGTGCCAGCAGTTTAGGGCTAGCCGGCAATGAGCAGTTCTTC.